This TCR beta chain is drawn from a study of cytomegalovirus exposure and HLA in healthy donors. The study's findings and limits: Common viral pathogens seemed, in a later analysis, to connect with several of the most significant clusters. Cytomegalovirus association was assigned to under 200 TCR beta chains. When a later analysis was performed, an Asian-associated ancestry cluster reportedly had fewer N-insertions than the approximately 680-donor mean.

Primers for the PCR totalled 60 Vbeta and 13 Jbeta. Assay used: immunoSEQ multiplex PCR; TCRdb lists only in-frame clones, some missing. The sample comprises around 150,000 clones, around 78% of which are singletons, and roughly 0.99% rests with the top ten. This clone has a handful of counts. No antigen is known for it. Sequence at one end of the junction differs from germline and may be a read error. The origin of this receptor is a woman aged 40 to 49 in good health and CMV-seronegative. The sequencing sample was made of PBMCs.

CDR3 residues: CASSVGQGQDPIF. CDR3 nucleotides: TGCGCCAGCAGCGTGGGACAGGGGCAAGACCCGATCTTC. This chain joins TRBV5-1 and TRBJ2-6; 10 bases match TRBD1. Germline V gene sequence: CDR1 SGHRS, CDR2 YFSETQ. This CDR3 contains 13 residues.